The 10 T cell receptor beta chains listed next were all sequenced from one sample in a study of blood T cell repertoires in COVID-19. TCRdb keeps only in-frame clones here, not all; method: immunoSEQ multiplex PCR. Of some 200,000 clones in the sample, 70% to 80% are singletons; the top ten hold approximately 8.6%. The specimen sequenced was peripheral blood. All receptors come from a woman aged 45 to 65 with active or convalescent COVID-19.

This chain joins TRBV7-8 and TRBJ1-3, with 9 bases lining up with TRBD1. Germline CDR1 SGHVS, CDR2 FQNEAQ. V shed 1 base, J shed 4 bases, and the junction held 11 bases outside the gene matches. The CDR3 loop spans 18 amino acids. The CDR3 region is CASSLGYIGTGRGNTIYF. CDR3 nucleotides: TGTGCCAGCAGCTTAGGTTATATCGGGACAGGGAGAGGAAACACCATATATTTT.

This chain joins TRBV9 and TRBJ1-2; TRBD1 aligns across 8 bases. Trimming took 0 bases from V and 5 from J; bases not matched to a gene: 6. The germline V gene encodes CDR1 SGDLS and CDR2 YYNGEE. The CDR3 contains 15 residues. The CDR3 loop reads CASSVEPHRGYGYTF. The CDR3 nucleotides are TGTGCCAGCAGCGTAGAACCGCACAGGGGGTATGGCTACACCTTC.

The chain links TRBV30 to TRBJ2-7; D gene unclear. The V and J ends lost 3 bases and 7 bases respectively, with 10 bases between them. The CDR3 sequence is 11 residues long. CDR1 is GTSNPN and CDR2 is SVGIG in the germline V gene (reference sequence). CDR3: CAWSKPLEQYF. In DNA, the CDR3 is TGTGCCTGGAGCAAACCCCTAGAGCAGTACTTC.

Notes on this clone: The junction does not match germline at one end; this may be a read error. The chain uses TRBV6-2 or TRBV6-3 and TRBJ2-1; TRBD1 matches at 8 bases. CDR3 length equals 14 residues. Germline CDR1 is MNHEY and CDR2 is SVGEGT. DNA for the CDR3: TGTGCCACCAGTAACAGGGGGAGAGACAATGAGCAGTTCTTC. Translated, it gives CATSNRGRDNEQFF.

The chain links TRBV6-5 to TRBJ2-2; D is unresolved. Germline V gene data show CDR1 as MNHEY and CDR2 as SVGAGI. Deletions cut 7 bases from V and 0 bases from J, with 6 bases between. The CDR3 has 13 amino acids. CDR3 nucleotides: TGTGCCAGCAACCTAGCGAACACCGGGGAGCTGTTTTTT. It codes for CASNLANTGELFF.

In this sample, this clone turned up many times. The chain is built from TRBV19 and TRBJ2-3, with TRBD2 matching 7 bases. Germline CDR1 LNHDA, CDR2 SQIVND (reference sequence). With V trimmed by 6 bases and J by 2 bases, 8 bases remained unmatched. This CDR3 is 15 amino acids long. The CDR3 region is CASSPSGTDTDTQYF. The CDR3 nucleotides read TGTGCCAGTAGCCCAAGCGGGACGGACACAGATACGCAGTATTTT.

This sequence joins TRBV9 and TRBJ2-6; D is perhaps TRBD1 (6 bases). Germline CDR1 SGDLS, CDR2 YYNGEE. The CDR3 is 17 amino acids. V was shortened by 3 bases and J by 1 base, with 14 bases between the two germline ends. CDR3: CASSAGYRVSGANVLTF. DNA of the CDR3: TGTGCCAGCAGCGCAGGATACAGGGTGTCTGGGGCCAACGTCCTGACTTTC.

The chain uses TRBV3-1 (or the pseudogene TRBV3-2) and TRBJ1-2; unclear D gene. The V gene's germline CDR1 is LGHDT and CDR2 YNNKEL (reference sequence). The V and J ends lost 1 base and 3 bases respectively, with 6 bases between them. CDR3 length equals 13 residues. CDR3 sequence reads: CASSQGAHYGYTF. The CDR3 bases are TGTGCCAGCAGCCAAGGGGCCCACTATGGCTACACCTTC.

The chain joins TRBV7-9 to TRBJ1-4; tentative D call: TRBD1 (5 bases). The length of the CDR3 is 14 residues. Germline CDR1 and CDR2: SEHNR and FQNEAQ (reference sequence). V lost 0 bases to trimming and J lost 5 bases, with 7 bases between them. In DNA, the CDR3 is TGTGCCAGCAGCTTAGCAGGACAAAATGAAAAACTGTTTTTT. This gives the protein CASSLAGQNEKLFF.

The J gene is TRBJ1-3, the V gene TRBV30; 8 nucleotides align to TRBD1. V lost 1 base to trimming and J lost 6 bases; unmatched junction nucleotides: 2. In germline, CDR1 is GTSNPN, CDR2 SVGIG (reference sequence). The CDR3 extends over 13 amino acids. The CDR3: CAWSGQGPNTIYF. CDR3 bases: TGTGCCTGGAGTGGACAGGGGCCAAACACCATATATTTT.